In its sample, the clone carrying this T cell receptor beta chain was seen many times. The data originate from a study of T cell repertoires in cytomegalovirus infection. Across the whole study: An indication of both CMV infection and matching HLA type came from public TCR beta signatures.

A single record per CDR3 protein comes from TCRdb applying MiXCR to the reads. The sample contains hundreds of thousands of distinct CDR3 sequences, about a tenth of which appear only once. CDR1 and CDR2 (germline): SNHLY, FYNNEI. The CDR3 length is 12 residues. The V end lost 6 bases, the J end lost 7 bases, and 12 bases lay between the germline ends. This sequence was found in a human donor in good health (CMV status not recorded). Some clones in this sample may be carry-over from other donors' samples. This chain connects TRBV2 to TRBJ1-2; D might be TRBD1 (6 bases). Sequencing was done on a sample of PBMCs. Here the CDR3 reads CASRDSLGGYTF. CDR3 nucleotide sequence: TGTGCCAGCAGGGACAGTCTCGGTGGCTACACCTTC.